Included here is one T cell receptor (beta chain) sequence, with context. This CDR3 is also generated by other DNA sequences in the sample. The sample is drawn from a study of OX40 agonist ivuxolimab in advanced cancers. For the study at large: Those enrolled were around 87% male, with a mean age of 60 years and ages from roughly 20 to 90. Roughly two fifths of patients had received prior checkpoint inhibitor therapy. Three patients got partial responses; one had hepatocellular carcinoma and two had cutaneous melanoma.

Method: immunoSEQ multiplex PCR; TCRdb's copy keeps in-frame clones and lacks some. The table has 100,000 or so clones, around nine tenths seen once. CDR1 and CDR2 (germline): KGHSH, LQKENI. V lost 2 bases and J 5 bases, leaving 0 bases between the germline ends. The CDR3 extends over 11 amino acids. The material was CD4+ or CD8+ T cells sorted from blood, obtained in a trial of the OX40 agonist ivuxolimab. V usage is TRBV18 and J usage is TRBJ2-2; D is undetermined. The clonotype was recovered from an adult with an advanced solid tumor such as melanoma, head and neck, liver or kidney cancer. The CDR3 DNA follows: TGTGCCAGCTCACCAACCGGGGAGCTGTTTTTT. Protein product: CASSPTGELFF.